The rows below give T cell receptor beta chains drawn from one sample of a study of blood T cell repertoires in COVID-19. Profiling relied on immunoSEQ multiplex PCR, and the TCRdb table lists in-frame clones only, not all of them. The table records 43,000 or so clones, about 87% of them present only once. Material: peripheral blood. The receptors originated from a man in his sixties with active COVID-19. The CDR3 runs from the conserved cysteine through the conserved F or W. Fields, in order: V gene, D gene, clone size, J gene, CDR3 DNA, CDR3 protein. A D gene is named only where the DNA matches it firmly. Where a row states a size, it is once, few, many or the class of an expanded clone; other rows omit it.

TRBV19,NA,NA,TRBJ1-4,TGTGCCAGTAGGCAACAGACAGGAGGCGATGAAAAACTGTTTTTT,CASRQQTGGDEKLFF
TRBV4-1,NA,NA,TRBJ2-5,TGCGCCAGCAGCCAAGAGTCAAGGGGGGAGACCCAGTACTTC,CASSQESRGETQYF
TRBV9,TRBD2,NA,TRBJ2-2,TGTGCCAGCAGCGTAGCTGGAGTAAGCGGGGGGGCCGTCACCGGGGAGCTGTTTTTT,CASSVAGVSGGAVTGELFF
TRBV7-3,NA,NA,TRBJ2-2,TGTGCCAGCAGCGTACAGAAAAACACCGGGGAGCTGTTTTTT,CASSVQKNTGELFF
TRBV5-6,TRBD1,NA,TRBJ1-2,TGTGCCAGCAGCTTATCAGGGACAGCTCTCGACTATGGCTACACCTTC,CASSLSGTALDYGYTF
TRBV2,TRBD1,once,TRBJ2-7,TGTGCCAGCAGTGCGGACAGGGGCCTATCCTTC,CASSADRGLSF
TRBV7-2,TRBD1,once,TRBJ2-5,TGTGCCAGCAGCCCACAGGACAGGGTAGGCCAAGAGACCCAGTACTTC,CASSPQDRVGQETQYF
TRBV3-1/TRBV3-2,TRBD2,NA,TRBJ2-4,TGTGCCAGCAGCCAAGATACAGCGGGGGGCACTCAGTACTTC,CASSQDTAGGTQYF
TRBV4-3,TRBD1,NA,TRBJ1-1,TGCGCCAGCAGCCAGACAGGGGGCAACACTGAAGCTTTCTTT,CASSQTGGNTEAFF
TRBV4-2,TRBD1,NA,TRBJ2-7,TGTGCCAGCAGCCCAGGGGGTTTTGGGCAGTACTTC,CASSPGGFGQYF
TRBV4-2,NA,NA,TRBJ1-3,TGTGCCAGCAGCCAATTTTCCACGACTCCGAGCTCTGGAAACACCATATATTTT,CASSQFSTTPSSGNTIYF
TRBV28,TRBD1,NA,TRBJ1-6,TGTGCCAGCAGTCCAACTACAGGGGGCGTTGGTAATTCACCCCTCCACTTT,CASSPTTGGVGNSPLHF
TRBV2,TRBD1,NA,TRBJ2-5,TGTGCCAGCAGTAAGGGGGGACAGGGGGAGACCCAGTACTTC,CASSKGGQGETQYF
TRBV30,TRBD2,once,TRBJ2-3,TGTGCCTGGAGTCGGGGACTAGCGGGAGGGTCAGATACGCAGTATTTT,CAWSRGLAGGSDTQYF
TRBV25-1,TRBD2,NA,TRBJ2-7,TGTGCCAGCAGCTTAGCGGGAAATCTCAACGAGCAGTACTTC,CASSLAGNLNEQYF
TRBV5-6,TRBD1,NA,TRBJ2-7,TGTGCCAGCAGCCCCGGGACAGGGGAATACTTC,CASSPGTGEYF
TRBV9,TRBD2,NA,TRBJ2-2,TGTGCCAGCAGCCCGTGGGGAGGGCCAAACACCGGGGAGCTGTTTTTT,CASSPWGGPNTGELFF
TRBV4-2,NA,few,TRBJ1-4,TGTGCCAGCAGCCAAGACATCGGGGAAAAACTGTTTTTT,CASSQDIGEKLFF
TRBV21-1,NA,NA,TRBJ2-1,TGTGCCAGCAGCAAAGGGGGACTAGCGGGACATCCATGGGGCAATGAGCAGTTCTTC,CASSKGGLAGHPWGNEQFF
TRBV19,NA,NA,TRBJ1-1,TGTGCCAGTAGTATAGATCGGGGGGGCACTGAAGCTTTCTTT,CASSIDRGGTEAFF
TRBV6-1,TRBD2,few,TRBJ2-1,TGTGCCAGCAGTGAAGGAGCGGGAGGTTCCTACAATGAGCAGTTCTTC,CASSEGAGGSYNEQFF
TRBV7-3,TRBD2,NA,TRBJ2-3,TGTGCCAGCAGCTTAAGAGCGGGGTACACAGATACGCAGTATTTT,CASSLRAGYTDTQYF
TRBV9,NA,NA,TRBJ1-1,TGTGCCAGCAGCAGACGACAGATGAACACTGAAGCTTTCTTT,CASSRRQMNTEAFF
TRBV9,TRBD2,few,TRBJ2-1,TGTGCCAGCGGACCCGGGGGGAATGAGCAGTTCTTC,CASGPGGNEQFF
TRBV4-1,TRBD1,NA,TRBJ1-6,TGCGCCAGCAGCTTAGGGGGACAGGGGGTTTATAATTCACCCCTCCACTTT,CASSLGGQGVYNSPLHF
TRBV19,NA,NA,TRBJ2-1,TGTGCCAGTAGTATTCTAAACGGTGTAGTGGATGAGCAGTTCTTC,CASSILNGVVDEQFF
TRBV11-3,TRBD2,NA,TRBJ2-1,TGTGCCAGCAGCGCGGGACTAGTGAACAATGAGCAGTTCTTC,CASSAGLVNNEQFF
TRBV7-9,NA,NA,TRBJ1-3,TGTGCCAGCAGTCCCGCTGCGAATTACCACTCTGGAAACACCATATATTTT,CASSPAANYHSGNTIYF
TRBV6-6,NA,NA,TRBJ1-5,TGTGCCAGCAGCCAAGACCAGGGCTATCAGCCCCAGCATTTT,CASSQDQGYQPQHF
TRBV5-5,NA,NA,TRBJ2-7,TGTGCCAGCAGCTTGCCTCAGGTAGAAGAGCAGTACTTC,CASSLPQVEEQYF